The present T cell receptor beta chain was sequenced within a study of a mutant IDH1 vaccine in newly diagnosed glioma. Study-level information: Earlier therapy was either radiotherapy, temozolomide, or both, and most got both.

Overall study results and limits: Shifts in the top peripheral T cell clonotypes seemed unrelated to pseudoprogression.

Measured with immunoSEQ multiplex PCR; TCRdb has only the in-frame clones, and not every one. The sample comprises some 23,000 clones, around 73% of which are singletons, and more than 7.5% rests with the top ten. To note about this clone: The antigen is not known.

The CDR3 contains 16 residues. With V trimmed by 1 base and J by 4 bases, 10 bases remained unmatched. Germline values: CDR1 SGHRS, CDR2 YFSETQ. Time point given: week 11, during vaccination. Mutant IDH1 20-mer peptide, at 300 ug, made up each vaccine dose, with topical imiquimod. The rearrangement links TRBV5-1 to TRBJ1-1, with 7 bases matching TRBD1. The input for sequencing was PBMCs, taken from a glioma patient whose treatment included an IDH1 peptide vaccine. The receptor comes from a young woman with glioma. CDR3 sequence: CASSLRRGGASTEAFF. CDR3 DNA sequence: TGCGCCAGCAGCTTGAGACGAGGGGGCGCTTCCACTGAAGCTTTCTTT. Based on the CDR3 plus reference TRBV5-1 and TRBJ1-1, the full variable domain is KAGVTQTPRYLIKTRGQQVTLSCSPISGHRSVSWYQQTPGQGLQFLFEYFSETQRNKGNFPGRFSGRQFSNSRSEMNVSTLELGDSALYLCASSLRRGGASTEAFFGQGTRLTVV.